The 20 T cell receptor beta chains presented below share a single source sample, sequenced in a study of T cell repertoires in cytomegalovirus infection. TCRdb called the reads again in MiXCR, with one record for every CDR3 protein. The sample consists of roughly 300,000 distinct CDR3 sequences, over 20% of them appearing once. Sequenced material: PBMCs. All receptors come from a human donor in good health (CMV status not recorded). Some clones in this sample may be carry-over from other donors' samples.

This clonotype was seen more than once but under ten times. The CDR3 sequence is CASSNSGTGNEQYF. The CDR3 DNA reads as TGCGCCAGCAGCAATTCCGGGACAGGGAACGAGCAGTACTTC. The V and J genes are TRBV5-1 and TRBJ2-7; the match to TRBD1 covers 9 bases. Germline V gene lookup returns CDR1 SGHRS and CDR2 YFSETQ. The V and J ends lost 4 bases and 5 bases, in that order; junction bases with no gene match: 7. The length of the CDR3 is 14 residues. The full variable domain, rest sourced from reference TRBV5-1 and TRBJ2-7, is KAGVTQTPRYLIKTRGQQVTLSCSPISGHRSVSWYQQTPGQGLQFLFEYFSETQRNKGNFPGRFSGRQFSNSRSEMNVSTLELGDSALYLCASSNSGTGNEQYFGPGTRLTVT.

This clonotype was picked up a small number of times. The V call is TRBV6-2 or TRBV6-3, the J call TRBJ1-5, with D unresolved. Germline CDR1 MNHEY, CDR2 SVGEGT. Trimming pared 5 bases from V and 5 bases from J, leaving 7 bases between. This CDR3 has 12 amino acids. The CDR3 loop is CASSLMYQPQHF. In DNA form, the CDR3 reads TGTGCCAGCAGTCTGATGTATCAGCCCCAGCATTTT.

The chain carries TRBV29-1 and TRBJ2-5; tentatively, D is TRBD1 (5 bases). V lost 0 bases to trimming and J lost 3 bases, with 8 bases between them. Per the germline V gene, CDR1 is SQVTM and CDR2 is ANQGSEA. The CDR3 has 13 residues. CDR3 in DNA: TGCAGCGTTGAAGAGACAGATAAAGAGACCCAGTACTTC. Translated, it gives CSVEETDKETQYF.

This clonotype was seen a handful of times. This chain connects TRBV6-1 to TRBJ2-2; D remains ambiguous. Trimming cost V 8 bases and J 0 bases, with 7 bases left between them. CDR3 length equals 13 residues. The V gene's germline CDR1 is MNHNS and CDR2 SASEGT. CDR3 nucleotides: TGTGCCAGCCGGAACACGAACACCGGGGAGCTGTTTTTT. Protein sequence: CASRNTNTGELFF.

This rearrangement joins TRBV9 to TRBJ2-1; 7 nucleotides line up with TRBD2. Trimming removed 6 bases from V and 1 base from J; junction bases left unmatched: 10. There are 16 residues in the CDR3. Germline loops: CDR1 SGDLS, CDR2 YYNGEE. For the CDR3, the DNA is TGTGCCAGCACCGATCGCCTAGCGGTTTCCTACAATGAGCAGTTCTTC. Translated, it gives CASTDRLAVSYNEQFF.

This clonotype came up many times. The V gene is TRBV7-2, the J gene TRBJ2-2; TRBD2 matches 9 bases. CDR3 length equals 14 residues. The ends lost 7 bases at V and 8 bases at J; junction bases unmatched: 8. Germline CDR1 and CDR2: SGHTA and FQGNSA. The CDR3 here is CASKTSSGSGELFF. Written as DNA, the CDR3 is TGTGCCAGCAAGACGAGTAGCGGGAGTGGGGAGCTGTTTTTT. The full variable domain, its missing parts supplied by reference TRBV7-2 and TRBJ2-2, is GAGVSQSPSNKVTEKGKDVELRCDPISGHTALYWYRQSLGQGLEFLIYFQGNSAPDKSGLPSDRFSAERTGGSVSTLTIQRTQQEDSAVYLCASKTSSGSGELFFGEGSRLTVL.

This clonotype was seen repeatedly, ten times or more. V usage is TRBV2 and J usage is TRBJ2-5; possible D gene TRBD2, 6 bases. The CDR3 is 15 residues long. The germline V gene has CDR1 SNHLY and CDR2 FYNNEI. V dropped 8 bases and J dropped 0 bases, with 16 bases sitting between them. CDR3 nucleotides: TGTGCCAGCTGCGAAGCAGGAGGGTACCAAGAGACCCAGTACTTC. Amino acid sequence: CASCEAGGYQETQYF. Together with reference TRBV2 and TRBJ2-5, the CDR3 gives the full variable domain: EPEVTQTPSHQVTQMGQEVILRCVPISNHLYFYWYRQILGQKVEFLVSFYNNEISEKSEIFDDQFSVERPDGSNFTLKIRSTKLEDSAMYFCASCEAGGYQETQYFGPGTRLLVL.

This clonotype has only a few counts. V is TRBV7-9 and J is TRBJ1-1; a weak D match, TRBD1 (5 bases). CDR1 SEHNR and CDR2 FQNEAQ come from the germline V gene (reference sequence). Trimming stripped 1 base from V and 6 bases from J, with 9 bases between. The CDR3 is 13 residues long. The CDR3 DNA follows: TGTGCCAGCAGCTTAGGAGACAGTCCTGAAGCTTTCTTT. It translates to CASSLGDSPEAFF.

The V call is TRBV29-1, the J call TRBJ2-5; D unclear. The CDR3 is 12 amino acids. CDR1 SQVTM and CDR2 ANQGSEA come from the germline V gene. Trimming removed 6 bases from V and 5 bases from J, with 13 bases in between. The CDR3 nucleotides read TGCAGCGTGGGGTCGTTGCGGGAGACCCAGTACTTC. It is translated as CSVGSLRETQYF.

Only a few counts were recorded for this clonotype. The rearrangement joins TRBV28 to TRBJ1-2, with 8 positions matching TRBD1. The CDR3 covers 15 residues. Trimming at V came to 5 bases and at J to 0 bases, leaving 5 bases not matched to a gene. Germline CDR1 MDHEN, CDR2 SYDVKM. The CDR3: CASSPRGLANYGYTF. In DNA, the CDR3 is TGTGCCAGCAGTCCCAGGGGGCTAGCTAACTATGGCTACACCTTC.

This chain joins TRBV18 and TRBJ1-6, with 7 nucleotides matching TRBD1. The J segment lost 7 bases and the V segment lost 0 bases, leaving 6 bases of the junction unmatched. Germline V lookup: CDR1 KGHSH, CDR2 LQKENI. The CDR3 sequence is 16 residues long. CDR3 DNA sequence: TGTGCCAGCTCACCACCGGCGACAGGGAGAAATTCACCCCTCCACTTT. Its translation: CASSPPATGRNSPLHF.

The rearrangement joins TRBV3-1 to TRBJ1-5; TRBD1 matches 8 bases. There are 15 residues in the CDR3. Unmatched junction bases numbered 3, after V lost 2 bases and J lost 3 bases. CDR1 is LGHDT and CDR2 is YNNKEL in the germline V gene (reference sequence). This CDR3 is CASSQSTGVNQPQHF. CDR3 sequence (DNA): TGTGCCAGCAGCCAATCGACAGGGGTCAATCAGCCCCAGCATTTT.

This clonotype has a single count. V gene TRBV29-1 combines with J gene TRBJ1-1, with D unresolved. The CDR3 is made up of 12 amino acids. Germline V gene sequence: CDR1 SQVTM, CDR2 ANQGSEA. Trimming shortened V by 7 bases and J by 0 bases, and 9 bases separated the two germline ends. The CDR3 loop is CSGAFLNTEAFF. In nucleotides, the CDR3 is TGCAGCGGGGCCTTCTTGAACACTGAAGCTTTCTTT.

J is TRBJ2-1 and V is TRBV29-1, with 8 bases that match TRBD2. This CDR3 is 14 amino acids long. Germline V gene data show CDR1 as SQVTM and CDR2 as ANQGSEA. J lost 0 bases, V lost 4 bases, and 2 bases had no gene match. The CDR3 DNA reads TGCAGCGTTGGTGGGACTAGCTCCTACAATGAGCAGTTCTTC. This codes for CSVGGTSSYNEQFF.

V gene TRBV14 combines with J gene TRBJ2-7; 11 positions agree with TRBD1. The V and J ends lost 1 base and 6 bases, in that order; junction bases with no gene match: 8. The CDR3 has 16 residues. The germline CDR1 and CDR2 sequences are SGHDN and FVKESK. Here the CDR3 DNA reads TGTGCCAGCAGCCAAGGCCCAGGACAGGGGGCGGCCGAGCAGTACTTC. Its protein product is CASSQGPGQGAAEQYF. The variable domain in full, completed from reference TRBV14 and TRBJ2-7, reads EAGVTQFPSHSVIEKGQTVTLRCDPISGHDNLYWYRRVMGKEIKFLLHFVKESKQDESGMPNNRFLAERTGGTYSTLKVQPAELEDSGVYFCASSQGPGQGAAEQYFGPGTRLTVT.

This clonotype was recorded many times. V gene TRBV7-2 combines with J gene TRBJ2-3; 7 bases match TRBD2. J was trimmed by 4 bases and V by 1 base; bases with no gene match: 8. CDR1 is SGHTA, CDR2 FQGNSA, per germline. This CDR3 comprises 16 residues. The CDR3 DNA reads as TGTGCCAGCAGCTTAGGCGGCGGGAGTAGCGCAGATACGCAGTATTTT. This translates into CASSLGGGSSADTQYF.

This clonotype was seen a handful of times. The rearrangement uses TRBV7-6 and TRBJ2-5; possibly TRBD2 for D (6 bases). CDR1 is SGHVS, CDR2 FNYEAQ, per germline. The V end was cut by 5 bases, the J end by 2 bases, with 12 bases between. The CDR3 is made up of 14 amino acids. Here the CDR3 DNA reads TGTGCCAGCAGCCACCGGGACTTTCAAGAGACCCAGTACTTC. Translating it yields CASSHRDFQETQYF.

This clonotype was observed many times. Here the CDR3 reads CASSLFRGIDEQFF. CDR3 DNA: TGTGCCAGCAGTTTGTTCAGGGGGATCGATGAGCAGTTCTTC. The V call is TRBV12-3 or TRBV12-4, the J call TRBJ2-1; the match to TRBD1 covers 7 bases. The CDR3 consists of 14 residues. V dropped 3 bases and J dropped 8; count of bases not matched to a gene: 7.

The J gene is TRBJ2-2, the V gene TRBV7-2; D possibly corresponds to TRBD2 (6 bases). Between the trimmed V and J ends, which lost 4 bases and 2 bases, there was a span of 11 bases. Germline V gene data show CDR1 as SGHTA and CDR2 as FQGNSA. CDR3 size: 15 residues. Here the CDR3 DNA reads TGTGCCAGCAGCTGGGACTTAGCCAACACCGGGGAGCTGTTTTTT. Translation: CASSWDLANTGELFF. The variable domain in full, with the rest retrieved from reference TRBV7-2 and TRBJ2-2, is GAGVSQSPSNKVTEKGKDVELRCDPISGHTALYWYRQSLGQGLEFLIYFQGNSAPDKSGLPSDRFSAERTGGSVSTLTIQRTQQEDSAVYLCASSWDLANTGELFFGEGSRLTVL.

J is TRBJ2-1 and V is TRBV20-1; D unresolved. The V gene's germline CDR1 is DFQATT and CDR2 SNEGSKA (reference sequence). V was clipped by 5 bases and J by 1 base, with 9 bases between them. The CDR3 is 13 amino acids. CDR3 coding DNA: TGCAGTGCTGGGGTAGTATCCTACAATGAGCAGTTCTTC. This gives the protein CSAGVVSYNEQFF.